One and the same sample provided the 31 T cell receptor beta chains below, sequenced in a study of cytomegalovirus exposure and HLA in healthy donors. With 60 Vbeta and 13 Jbeta primers, the PCR was carried out. Measured with immunoSEQ multiplex PCR; TCRdb has only the in-frame clones, and not every one. The sample carries around 300,000 clones, around nine tenths recorded once. What was sequenced was PBMCs. The receptors were sampled from a woman between 18 and 29 years old in good health and CMV-seronegative.

This clone occurred a few times. The rearrangement uses TRBV6-5 and TRBJ1-6, with 8 bases identical to TRBD1. The V segment lost 2 bases and the J segment 10 bases; nucleotides outside the gene matches: 7. The CDR3 length is 15 residues. Germline CDR1 and CDR2: MNHEY and SVGAGI. Here the CDR3 reads CASSYGQGASSPLHF. The CDR3 DNA follows: TGTGCCAGCAGTTACGGGCAGGGGGCAAGCTCACCCCTCCACTTT.

The chain has TRBV30 and TRBJ1-1; 8 bases map to TRBD1. CDR1 is GTSNPN and CDR2 is SVGIG in the germline V gene (reference sequence). Losses at the gene ends were 0 bases for V and 8 bases for J; bases not matched to a gene: 2. This CDR3 is built from 12 residues. The CDR3 DNA sequence: TGTGCCTGGAGTGTAGGGACAGGAGAAGCTTTCTTT. Its translation: CAWSVGTGEAFF.

The V call is TRBV5-1, the J call TRBJ2-5; tentative D call: TRBD1 (6 bases). Near its end, the DNA agrees better with TRBJ2-7, so the J call may be wrong. The V gene's germline CDR1 is SGHRS and CDR2 YFSETQ. The CDR3 runs 14 residues. This CDR3 reads CASSLFGQYYEQYF. The CDR3 DNA sequence: TGCGCCAGCAGCTTGTTTGGACAGTACTACGAGCAGTACTTC.

This chain joins TRBV11-2 and TRBJ2-3, with TRBD2 identical over 8 bases. V shed 6 bases and J 3 bases; nucleotides not matched to a gene: 2. Germline lookup yields CDR1 SGHAT and CDR2 FQNNGV. CDR3 length: 13 residues. The CDR3 region has the DNA TGTGCCAGCAGACGGGGGGGGACAGATACGCAGTATTTT. Protein sequence: CASRRGGTDTQYF.

The chain links TRBV12-5 to TRBJ1-1; no clear D. This CDR3 comprises 13 residues. Germline V gene data show CDR1 as LGHNT and CDR2 as FRNRAP. V was shortened by 4 bases and J by 4 bases, with 10 bases between the two germline ends. CDR3 coding DNA: TGTGCTAGTGGTTCCACCCGCGGCACTGAAGCTTTCTTT. Its translation: CASGSTRGTEAFF.

The chain joins TRBV5-6 to TRBJ2-3, with 7 positions matching TRBD2. CDR1 and CDR2 (germline): SGHDT, YYEEEE. This CDR3 comprises 16 residues. V dropped 2 bases and J dropped 1; count of bases not matched to a gene: 7. The CDR3 nucleotides read TGTGCCAGCAGCTTTTTCGTTGCGGGGGGCACAGATACGCAGTATTTT. As protein: CASSFFVAGGTDTQYF. Drawing the rest from reference TRBV5-6 and TRBJ2-3, the complete variable domain is DAGVTQSPTHLIKTRGQQVTLRCSPKSGHDTVSWYQQALGQGPQFIFQYYEEEERQRGNFPDRFSGHQFPNYSSELNVNALLLGDSALYLCASSFFVAGGTDTQYFGPGTRLTVL.

The chain couples TRBV7-8 to TRBJ2-5, with D possibly TRBD2 on 5 matching bases. With 2 bases removed from V and 3 bases from J, the gap between germline ends came to 13 bases. CDR3 size: 15 residues. The germline V gene has CDR1 SGHVS and CDR2 FQNEAQ. DNA of the CDR3: TGTGCCAGCAGCTTACGGGAACTACCGAAAGAGACCCAGTACTTC. Translation: CASSLRELPKETQYF.

The chain uses TRBV19 and TRBJ1-5, with 7 bases that match TRBD1. J gave up 6 bases and V 5 bases, and 10 bases lay outside the gene matches. The V gene's germline CDR1 is LNHDA and CDR2 SQIVND (reference sequence). There are 15 residues in the CDR3. The CDR3 region is CASSADRSVGQPQHF. DNA for the CDR3: TGTGCCAGTAGTGCGGACAGGAGCGTTGGTCAGCCCCAGCATTTT.

Worth noting for this clone: Other DNA variants within this sample encode the same CDR3. V and J are TRBV6-5 and TRBJ1-6, with 9 bases identical to TRBD1. V gave up 8 bases and J gave up 4 bases; unmatched junction bases: 3. Germline CDR1 and CDR2: MNHEY and SVGAGI. This CDR3 comprises 14 residues. The CDR3 DNA reads as TGTGCCAGCTGGACAGGGGCATATAATTCACCCCTCCACTTT. Translating it yields CASWTGAYNSPLHF.

The V gene is TRBV2, the J gene TRBJ2-5; 9 bases fit TRBD1. V was clipped by 6 bases and J by 3 bases; unmatched bases: 5. This CDR3 has 14 amino acids. CDR1 and CDR2 from the germline V gene are SNHLY and FYNNEI. CDR3 nucleotide sequence: TGTGCCAGCAGCACCCGGGACAGGGAAGAGACCCAGTACTTC. Translation gives CASSTRDREETQYF. The entire variable domain, with the rest obtained from reference TRBV2 and TRBJ2-5, is as follows: EPEVTQTPSHQVTQMGQEVILRCVPISNHLYFYWYRQILGQKVEFLVSFYNNEISEKSEIFDDQFSVERPDGSNFTLKIRSTKLEDSAMYFCASSTRDREETQYFGPGTRLLVL.

The J gene is TRBJ2-2, the V gene TRBV9; 13 bases are a match to TRBD2. This CDR3 contains 17 residues. Losses at the gene ends were 4 bases for V and 3 bases for J; bases not matched to a gene: 6. CDR1 is SGDLS, CDR2 YYNGEE, per germline. Here the CDR3 reads CASSPGLAGAYTGELFF. The CDR3 DNA is TGTGCCAGCAGCCCCGGACTAGCGGGGGCTTACACCGGGGAGCTGTTTTTT.

Here the CDR3 DNA reads TGTGCCAGCAGCTCGTTCCAGGGGGAGGGAAACACCATATATTTT. Amino acid sequence: CASSSFQGEGNTIYF. V is TRBV7-7 and J is TRBJ1-3; 7 bases align to TRBD1. In germline, CDR1 is SSHAT, CDR2 FNYEAQ (reference sequence). V shed 4 bases, J shed 4 bases, and the junction held 7 bases outside the gene matches. The CDR3 spans 15 residues.

The chain employs TRBV6-5 and TRBJ1-5; perhaps TRBD1 as D (5 bases). V shed 0 bases and J shed 10 bases, with 7 bases lying between them. The length of the CDR3 is 12 residues. CDR1 is MNHEY, CDR2 SVGAGI, per germline. The CDR3 region is CASSYSGHPQHF. The CDR3 nucleotides read TGTGCCAGCAGTTACTCTGGACATCCCCAGCATTTT.

This sequence joins TRBV6-6 and TRBJ2-7, with D possibly matching TRBD2 (5 bases). Germline V gene data show CDR1 as MNHNY and CDR2 as SVGAGI (reference sequence). CDR3 length: 14 residues. V lost 5 bases to trimming and J lost 3 bases, with 14 bases between them. Here the CDR3 reads CASSPPAGLYEQYF. The CDR3 nucleotides are TGTGCCAGCAGTCCCCCGGCGGGTCTCTACGAGCAGTACTTC.

V is TRBV11-2 and J is TRBJ1-6, with no clear D. V was pared by 1 base and J by 0 bases, with 13 bases between. CDR3 length: 18 residues. The germline gives CDR1 SGHAT, CDR2 FQNNGV. The CDR3 protein is CASSLVKVTGSYNSPLHF. The CDR3 bases are TGTGCCAGCAGCTTAGTCAAGGTAACGGGCTCCTATAATTCACCCCTCCACTTT. The complete variable domain, with remaining parts taken from reference TRBV11-2 and TRBJ1-6, reads EAGVAQSPRYKIIEKRQSVAFWCNPISGHATLYWYQQILGQGPKLLIQFQNNGVVDDSQLPKDRFSAERLKGVDSTLKIQPAKLEDSAVYLCASSLVKVTGSYNSPLHFGNGTRLTVT.

The chain is built from TRBV4-1 and TRBJ1-1, with D perhaps matching TRBD1 (5 bases). V dropped 2 bases and J dropped 4 bases, with 8 bases sitting between them. The length of the CDR3 is 13 residues. Per the germline V gene, CDR1 is MGHRA and CDR2 is YSYEKL. The CDR3 coding sequence is TGCGCCAGCAGCCAAAGGAGGGGCACTGAAGCTTTCTTT. It specifies CASSQRRGTEAFF.

The chain employs TRBV7-6 and TRBJ2-7, with TRBD1 matching 9 bases. This CDR3 spans 18 amino acids. CDR1 is SGHVS, CDR2 FNYEAQ, per germline. Trimming cost V 2 bases and J 4 bases; bases outside gene matches: 15. CDR3 in DNA: TGTGCCAGCAGCTTACTTATTAATACAGGGGGCGCAATGTACGAGCAGTACTTC. It translates to CASSLLINTGGAMYEQYF.

Here the CDR3 reads CAVSFGEKLFF. In nucleotides, the CDR3 is TGTGCCGTCTCCTTCGGGGAAAAACTGTTTTTT. The rearrangement links TRBV10-3 to TRBJ1-4; unclear D gene. This CDR3 contains 11 residues. The germline gives CDR1 ENHRY, CDR2 SYGVKD. The ends were cut back, 11 bases at V and 8 bases at J, with 12 bases in the middle.

The chain couples TRBV4-1 to TRBJ1-4; TRBD1 aligns across 10 bases. The CDR3 sequence is 17 residues long. V trimming: 2 bases; J trimming: 6 bases; junction bases outside the gene matches: 9. The germline gives CDR1 MGHRA, CDR2 YSYEKL. The CDR3 protein is CASSQLWAGTGDEKLFF. The DNA of the CDR3 is TGCGCCAGCAGCCAACTCTGGGCCGGGACAGGGGATGAAAAACTGTTTTTT.

The rearrangement uses TRBV11-2 and TRBJ1-5, with 7 nucleotides matching TRBD1. After removal of 5 bases from V and 4 bases from J, the junction contained 14 bases not matched to a gene. Germline lookup yields CDR1 SGHAT and CDR2 FQNNGV. This CDR3 is 17 amino acids long. The CDR3 reads CASSPRPGQNTNQPQHF. CDR3 DNA sequence: TGTGCCAGCAGCCCCAGACCGGGACAGAATACAAATCAGCCCCAGCATTTT. The full variable domain, in which reference TRBV11-2 and TRBJ1-5 provide the parts outside the CDR3, is EAGVAQSPRYKIIEKRQSVAFWCNPISGHATLYWYQQILGQGPKLLIQFQNNGVVDDSQLPKDRFSAERLKGVDSTLKIQPAKLEDSAVYLCASSPRPGQNTNQPQHFGDGTRLSIL.

The chain uses TRBV6-5 and TRBJ2-1; the match to TRBD2 covers 8 bases. Germline CDR1 MNHEY, CDR2 SVGAGI. The CDR3 covers 15 residues. V shed 6 bases, J shed 7 bases, and the junction held 11 bases outside the gene matches. The DNA for the CDR3 is TGTGCCAGCAGCGAAAGCGGGGGCATGAGGAATGAGCAGTTCTTC. Its translation is CASSESGGMRNEQFF.

Turning to this clone: The sample carries other DNA sequences with the same CDR3. J is TRBJ1-6 and V is TRBV19; no definite D call. CDR1 LNHDA and CDR2 SQIVND come from the germline V gene (reference sequence). The V end was cut by 4 bases, the J end by 4 bases, with 8 bases between. This CDR3 contains 14 residues. CDR3 DNA: TGTGCCAGTAGTACAGGATCTTATAATTCACCCCTCCACTTT. This encodes CASSTGSYNSPLHF.

J is TRBJ1-5 and V is TRBV5-1; D might be TRBD1 (5 bases). CDR3 length: 15 amino acids. Germline CDR1 is SGHRS and CDR2 is YFSETQ. Trimming removed 4 bases at V and 6 bases at J, with 17 bases between. The CDR3 loop is CASSPGINERQPQHF. CDR3 sequence (DNA): TGCGCCAGCAGCCCAGGGATTAACGAACGTCAGCCCCAGCATTTT.

This chain connects TRBV5-4 to TRBJ2-5; 7 bases agree with TRBD1. This CDR3 region has 14 residues. Germline CDR1 is SGHNT and CDR2 is YYREEE (reference sequence). V shed 3 bases and J 4 bases; nucleotides not matched to a gene: 6. CDR3 in amino acids: CASSSEGAGETQYF. In DNA, the CDR3 is TGTGCCAGCAGCTCCGAGGGGGCGGGAGAGACCCAGTACTTC.

This chain links TRBV5-1 with TRBJ1-2, with TRBD1 matching 7 bases. Trimming took 1 base from V and 4 from J; bases not matched to a gene: 4. From germline, CDR1 is SGHRS and CDR2 YFSETQ. The length of the CDR3 is 14 residues. In DNA, the CDR3 is TGCGCCAGCAGCTTGTGGCCAGGGGGCTATGGCTACACCTTC. As protein: CASSLWPGGYGYTF.

V usage is TRBV5-4 and J usage is TRBJ2-1; D is undetermined. The length of the CDR3 is 16 residues. Germline CDR1 SGHNT, CDR2 YYREEE (reference sequence). V lost 0 bases and J lost 1, with 11 bases in between. The CDR3 sequence: CASSLGTVKSYNEQFF. The CDR3 coding sequence is TGTGCCAGCAGCTTGGGTACAGTAAAATCCTACAATGAGCAGTTCTTC.

This clone occurred once. The V call is TRBV19, the J call TRBJ1-6, with D possibly being TRBD1 (5 bases). V lost 5 bases to trimming and J lost 7 bases, with 9 bases between them. The CDR3 covers 13 residues. Germline V gene data show CDR1 as LNHDA and CDR2 as SQIVND (reference sequence). CDR3 in DNA: TGTGCCAGTAGTCAGGGTCAGAATTCACCCCTCCACTTT. Protein product: CASSQGQNSPLHF.

The chain combines TRBV18 with TRBJ1-2, with D maybe TRBD1 (5 bases). The germline V gene encodes CDR1 KGHSH and CDR2 LQKENI. CDR3 length: 17 amino acids. Trimming left V 3 bases short and J 1 base short, with 18 bases between. The CDR3 reads CASSPTPLGQGNYGYTF. CDR3 DNA sequence: TGTGCCAGCTCACCTACGCCACTGGGGCAGGGTAACTATGGCTACACCTTC.

In this sample, this clone turned up once. The chain carries TRBV7-3 and TRBJ2-6, with 12 bases that match TRBD1. The CDR3 contains 17 residues. V lost 6 bases, J lost 3 bases, and 6 bases stayed unmatched. The V gene's germline CDR1 is SGHTA and CDR2 FQGTGA. The CDR3: CASSSGTGGFGANVLTF. CDR3 nucleotides: TGTGCCAGCAGTTCCGGGACAGGGGGCTTTGGGGCCAACGTCCTGACTTTC.

In DNA, the CDR3 is TGTGCCAGCAGTGAAGAACAGTACACTGAAGCTTTCTTT. It is translated as CASSEEQYTEAFF. This chain links TRBV6-4 with TRBJ1-1, with unresolved D. The CDR3 runs to 13 residues. The V gene's germline CDR1 is MRHNA and CDR2 SNTAGT. V gave up 3 bases and J gave up 3 bases, with 8 bases separating them.

The V and J genes are TRBV9 and TRBJ1-1; D is possibly TRBD1 (5 bases). CDR3 length: 15 residues. V gave up 3 bases and J gave up 2 bases, with 14 bases separating them. CDR1 is SGDLS, CDR2 YYNGEE, per germline. In nucleotides, the CDR3 is TGTGCCAGCAGCGCCCTCCAGGGCCTTAACACTGAAGCTTTCTTT. Its protein product is CASSALQGLNTEAFF.